The TCR beta chain under discussion was sequenced for a study of T cells in localized non-small cell lung cancer. Trimming removed 4 bases from V and 0 bases from J; junction bases left unmatched: 14. Looked up from germline, CDR1 is SGHRS and CDR2 is YFSETQ. The CDR3 extends over 19 amino acids. General study points: Across samples, adjacent lung featured a median around 56 of the top 100 tumor clones. In uninvolved adjacent lung, T cell clonality reached its highest value, exceeding tumor. Analysis by sequencing included only one tumor region, so heterogeneity remains possible.

Using immunoSEQ multiplex PCR, the repertoire was profiled, and TCRdb retains in-frame clones only, with some absent. The repertoire has 55,000 to 65,000 clones, about 90% of them found once; the top ten carry approximately 22%. Notes on this clone: Its antigen is unidentified.

This material consisted of peripheral blood, taken before any cancer treatment. This TCR was recovered from a man aged 40-75 years with stage I squamous cell lung carcinoma. V and J are TRBV5-1 and TRBJ2-3; 10 bases are a match to TRBD2. The CDR3 is CASSTRGGSTSGSTDTQYF. CDR3 sequence (DNA): TGCGCCAGCAGCACACGGGGCGGTTCGACTAGCGGGAGCACAGATACGCAGTATTTT.